This T cell receptor (beta chain) was recorded in a study of cytomegalovirus exposure and HLA in healthy donors. Across the study: Falling in the Caucasian-associated ancestry cluster were approximately 84% of approximately 410 genotyped donors. Broader study findings: Later analysis suggested links between common viral pathogens and several top significant clusters. The authors listed 164 TCR beta chains as cytomegalovirus-associated. An analysis done earlier found most TCR beta V segments productive about 87% or about 30% of the time.

Primers included in the PCR were 60 Vbeta and 13 Jbeta primers. Data came from immunoSEQ multiplex PCR; TCRdb stores just in-frame clones and leaves some out. The table includes some 120,000 clones, 81% detected once. On this clone itself: Its specificity is not known.

The CDR3 is made up of 12 amino acids. Trimming took off 4 bases at V and 4 bases at J, with 7 bases between the two ends. The germline gives CDR1 LGHNA, CDR2 YSLEER. The sequenced sample consisted of PBMCs. The rearrangement links TRBV4-3 to TRBJ1-1; D uncertain. The receptor was isolated from a woman in her 30s in good health and CMV-seronegative. As DNA, the CDR3 is TGCGCCAGCAGCCGAGGTTCCACTGAAGCTTTCTTT. Translating gives CASSRGSTEAFF.